These 10 T cell receptor beta chains were sequenced from one sample in a study of cytomegalovirus exposure and HLA in healthy donors (dated by TCRdb to the late 2010s). Libraries were made using the immunoSEQ multiplex PCR assay. For the multiplex PCR, a mixture combining 60 forward primers for TCR Vbeta segments and 13 reverse primers for TCR Jbeta segments was used. Sourced from immuneACCESS, this table was stored by TCRdb with only in-frame sequences that have V and J called. A share of the clones is absent; for the studies checked, an unresolved V gene accounts for under half, and the remainder has no known explanation. This sample holds more than 150,000 clones; 80% were observed only once. Of the sample, roughly 0.7% is held by the ten largest clones. Sequencing input: PBMCs. These receptors all come from a boy between 5 and 17 years old in good health and CMV-seronegative.

This clone was counted between two and nine times. The chain recombines TRBV5-4 with TRBJ2-2; tentative D call: TRBD2 (5 bases). Per the germline V gene, CDR1 is SGHNT and CDR2 is YYREEE (reference sequence). This CDR3 has 13 amino acids. V was pared by 1 base and J by 6 bases, with 7 bases between. The CDR3, as DNA: TGTGCCAGCAGCTTGCCGAGGGCCGGGGAGCTGTTTTTT. This translates into CASSLPRAGELFF.

The V call is TRBV29-1, the J call TRBJ2-7, with 7 bases identical to TRBD2. In germline, CDR1 is SQVTM, CDR2 ANQGSEA. V was pared by 4 bases and J by 0 bases, with 12 bases of the junction left unmatched. The CDR3 consists of 16 residues. The chain's CDR3 is CSVGLPGGGFSYEQYF. CDR3 nucleotide sequence: TGCAGCGTTGGGCTCCCGGGGGGAGGCTTCTCCTACGAGCAGTACTTC.

This clone came up a few times. CDR3 nucleotide sequence: TGCGCCAGCAGCCAAGATATGGTTTTCGAGCGGGGGTCCTACAATGAGCAGTTCTTC. Translation: CASSQDMVFERGSYNEQFF. V and J are TRBV4-3 and TRBJ2-1, with 8 bases identical to TRBD2. The CDR3 sequence is 19 residues long. In germline, CDR1 is LGHNA, CDR2 YSLEER. V was pared by 0 bases and J by 1 base, with 11 bases of the junction left unmatched.

J is TRBJ2-3 and V is TRBV28; a possible D gene is TRBD1 (5 bases). The CDR3 covers 14 residues. Trimming removed 3 bases at V and 2 bases at J, with 9 bases between. In germline, CDR1 is MDHEN, CDR2 SYDVKM. The chain's CDR3 is CASSFDSHTDTQYF. The CDR3 nucleotides are TGTGCCAGCAGTTTCGACAGTCACACAGATACGCAGTATTTT.

This clone came up a few times. The chain uses TRBV4-3 and TRBJ1-4, with a possible D match to TRBD1 (5 bases). The germline gives CDR1 LGHNA, CDR2 YSLEER. V lost 3 bases and J lost 3, with 11 bases in between. The CDR3 consists of 15 residues. CDR3 amino acids: CASSQWGGSNEKLFF. The CDR3 DNA sequence: TGCGCCAGCAGCCAGTGGGGGGGATCTAATGAAAAACTGTTTTTT.

The chain combines TRBV4-1 with TRBJ1-4; the D gene is possibly TRBD1 (6 bases). Germline V gives CDR1 MGHRA, CDR2 YSYEKL. This CDR3 region has 16 residues. V lost 1 base to trimming and J lost 4 bases, with 13 bases between them. CDR3 DNA: TGCGCCAGCAGCCAAGGACAGGCATCGGGTAATGAAAAACTGTTTTTT. This translates into CASSQGQASGNEKLFF.

The chain carries TRBV18 and TRBJ2-5; 11 bases fit TRBD2. CDR3 size: 16 residues. Germline lookup yields CDR1 KGHSH and CDR2 LQKENI. V trimming: 3 bases; J trimming: 0 bases; junction bases outside the gene matches: 3. CDR3 nucleotides: TGTGCCAGCTCACCTGGGACTAGCGGAAACCAAGAGACCCAGTACTTC. It is translated as CASSPGTSGNQETQYF.

The rearrangement joins TRBV4-1 to TRBJ1-2; D unresolved. Germline CDR1 MGHRA, CDR2 YSYEKL. Trimming cost V 0 bases and J 6 bases, with 14 bases left between them. CDR3 length: 15 amino acids. CDR3 protein: CASSQDLTGGDGYTF. CDR3 DNA: TGCGCCAGCAGCCAAGATTTGACGGGAGGAGATGGCTACACCTTC.

As DNA, the CDR3 is TGTGCCAGCAGCTTAGGGTCCACGAGGGAGGGCTACACCTTC. As protein: CASSLGSTREGYTF. The chain uses TRBV7-9 and TRBJ1-2; D uncertain. CDR1 SEHNR and CDR2 FQNEAQ come from the germline V gene (reference sequence). V gave up 1 base and J gave up 8 bases, with 14 bases separating them. The CDR3 is made up of 14 amino acids.

This chain uses TRBV7-6 with TRBJ1-2; 10 bases align to TRBD1. Germline CDR1 is SGHVS and CDR2 is FNYEAQ. CDR3 length: 14 amino acids. V lost 4 bases, J lost 6 bases, and 5 bases stayed unmatched. CDR3 amino acids: CASSSRTGGDGYTF. As DNA, the CDR3 is TGTGCCAGCAGCTCCCGGACAGGGGGAGATGGCTACACCTTC.